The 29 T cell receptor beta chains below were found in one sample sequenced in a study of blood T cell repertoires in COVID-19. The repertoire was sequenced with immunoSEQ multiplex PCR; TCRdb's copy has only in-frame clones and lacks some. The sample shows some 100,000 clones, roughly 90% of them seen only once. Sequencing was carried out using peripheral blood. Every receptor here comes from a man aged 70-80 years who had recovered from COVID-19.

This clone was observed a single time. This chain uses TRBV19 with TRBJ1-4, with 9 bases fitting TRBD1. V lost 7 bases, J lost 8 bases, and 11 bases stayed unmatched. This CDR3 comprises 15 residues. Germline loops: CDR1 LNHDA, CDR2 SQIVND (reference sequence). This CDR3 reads CASTISGTGWEKLFF. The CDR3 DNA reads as TGTGCCAGTACGATATCCGGGACAGGGTGGGAAAAACTGTTTTTT.

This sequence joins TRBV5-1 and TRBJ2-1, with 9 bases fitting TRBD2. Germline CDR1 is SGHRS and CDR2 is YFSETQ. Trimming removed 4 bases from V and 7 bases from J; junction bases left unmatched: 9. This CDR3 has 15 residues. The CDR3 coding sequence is TGCGCCAGCAGCCGGGAAGCGGGGGGCCTTAATGAGCAGTTCTTC. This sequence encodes CASSREAGGLNEQFF.

The CDR3 is CASSEGQGGKNIQYF. The DNA for the CDR3 is TGTGCCAGCAGTGAGGGACAGGGTGGGAAAAACATTCAGTACTTC. The chain employs TRBV2 and TRBJ2-4, with 9 bases aligning to TRBD1. J lost 4 bases, V lost 3 bases, and 4 bases had no gene match. Germline CDR1 SNHLY, CDR2 FYNNEI. The CDR3 spans 15 residues.

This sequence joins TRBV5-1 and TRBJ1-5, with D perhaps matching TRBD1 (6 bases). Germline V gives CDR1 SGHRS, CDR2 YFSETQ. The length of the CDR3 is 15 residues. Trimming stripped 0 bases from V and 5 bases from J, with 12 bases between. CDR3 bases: TGCGCCAGCAGCTTGGAAGGACAGATTCATCAGCCCCAGCATTTT. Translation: CASSLEGQIHQPQHF.

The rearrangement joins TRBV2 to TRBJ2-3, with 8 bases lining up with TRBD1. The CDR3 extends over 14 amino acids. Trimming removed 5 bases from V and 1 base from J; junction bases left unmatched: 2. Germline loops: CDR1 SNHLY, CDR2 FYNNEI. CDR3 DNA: TGTGCCAGCAGTCAGGACAGGGGCACAGATACGCAGTATTTT. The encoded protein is CASSQDRGTDTQYF.

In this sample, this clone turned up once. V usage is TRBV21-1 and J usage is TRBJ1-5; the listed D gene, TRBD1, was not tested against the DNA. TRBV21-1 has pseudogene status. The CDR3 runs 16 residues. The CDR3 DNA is TGTGCCAGCAGCTCCCTGGACAGGGAAAATCTCCTGCCCCAGCATTTT. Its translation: CASSSLDRENLLPQHF.

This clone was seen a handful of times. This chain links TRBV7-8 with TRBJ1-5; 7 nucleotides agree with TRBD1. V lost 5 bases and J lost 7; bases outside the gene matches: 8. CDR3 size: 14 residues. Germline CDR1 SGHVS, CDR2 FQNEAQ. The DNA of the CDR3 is TGTGCCAGCAGCCCCCCAGGGGGTAACCAGCCCCAGCATTTT. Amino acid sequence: CASSPPGGNQPQHF.

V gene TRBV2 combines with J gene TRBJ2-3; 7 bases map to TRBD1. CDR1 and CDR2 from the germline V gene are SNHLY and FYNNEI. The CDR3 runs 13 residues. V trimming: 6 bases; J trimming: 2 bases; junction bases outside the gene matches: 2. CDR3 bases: TGTGCCAGCAGACAGGGGTACACAGATACGCAGTATTTT. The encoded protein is CASRQGYTDTQYF.

The chain's CDR3 is CASSDRRVIGRDEQFF. CDR3 nucleotides: TGCGCCAGCAGCGACCGCAGGGTTATAGGCAGGGATGAGCAGTTCTTC. The genes are TRBV5-1 and TRBJ2-1, with D perhaps TRBD1 (5 bases). Deletions cut 4 bases from V and 8 bases from J, with 22 bases between. The CDR3 sequence is 16 residues long. The germline CDR1 and CDR2 sequences are SGHRS and YFSETQ.

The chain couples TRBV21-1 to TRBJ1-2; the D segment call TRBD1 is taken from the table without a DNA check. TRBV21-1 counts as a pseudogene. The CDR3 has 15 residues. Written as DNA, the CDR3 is TGTGCCAGCAGCAAAGACAGGGGGCTTATGTATGGCTACACCTTC. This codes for CASSKDRGLMYGYTF.

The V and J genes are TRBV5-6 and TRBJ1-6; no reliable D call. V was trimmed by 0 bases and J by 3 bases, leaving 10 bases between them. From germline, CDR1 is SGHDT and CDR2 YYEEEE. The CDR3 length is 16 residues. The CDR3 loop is CASSLGRVDYNSPLHF. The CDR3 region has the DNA TGTGCCAGCAGCTTGGGACGGGTGGACTATAATTCACCCCTCCACTTT. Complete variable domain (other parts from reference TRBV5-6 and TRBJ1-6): DAGVTQSPTHLIKTRGQQVTLRCSPKSGHDTVSWYQQALGQGPQFIFQYYEEEERQRGNFPDRFSGHQFPNYSSELNVNALLLGDSALYLCASSLGRVDYNSPLHFGNGTRLTVT.

The CDR3 nucleotides read TGTGCCAGCAGTTTTAGGGGCGGCTACGAGCAGTACTTC. Its translation: CASSFRGGYEQYF. The chain is built from TRBV7-2 and TRBJ2-7; tentatively, D is TRBD1 (5 bases). V was clipped by 6 bases and J by 3 bases, with 12 bases between them. Per the germline V gene, CDR1 is SGHTA and CDR2 is FQGNSA. The CDR3 loop spans 13 amino acids.

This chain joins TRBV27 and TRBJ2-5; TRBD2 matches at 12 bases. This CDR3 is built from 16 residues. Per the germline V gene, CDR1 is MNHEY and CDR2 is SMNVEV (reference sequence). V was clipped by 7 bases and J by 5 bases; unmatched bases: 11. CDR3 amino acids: CASTQDGLAGRETQYF. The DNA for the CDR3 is TGTGCCAGCACCCAAGACGGACTAGCGGGGCGGGAGACCCAGTACTTC.

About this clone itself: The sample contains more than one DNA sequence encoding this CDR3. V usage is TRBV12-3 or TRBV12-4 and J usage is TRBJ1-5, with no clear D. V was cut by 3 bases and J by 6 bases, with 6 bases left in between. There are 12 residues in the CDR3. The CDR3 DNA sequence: TGTGCCAGCAGTTTCCGGGGTCAGCCCCAGCATTTT. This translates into CASSFRGQPQHF.

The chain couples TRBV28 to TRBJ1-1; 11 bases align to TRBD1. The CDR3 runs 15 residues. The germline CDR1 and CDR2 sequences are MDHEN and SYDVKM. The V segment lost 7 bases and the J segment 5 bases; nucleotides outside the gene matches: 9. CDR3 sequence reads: CASTPGTGGHTEAFF. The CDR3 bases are TGTGCCAGCACCCCCGGGACAGGGGGACATACTGAAGCTTTCTTT.

The CDR3 is CASSLLYPGQGLEQYF. CDR3 DNA sequence: TGTGCCAGCAGCCTACTATACCCGGGACAGGGTCTCGAGCAGTACTTC. V is TRBV3-1 (or the pseudogene TRBV3-2) and J is TRBJ2-7; the match to TRBD1 covers 9 bases. V lost 4 bases and J lost 6; bases outside the gene matches: 13. The CDR3 extends over 16 amino acids. In germline, CDR1 is LGHDT, CDR2 YNNKEL (reference sequence).

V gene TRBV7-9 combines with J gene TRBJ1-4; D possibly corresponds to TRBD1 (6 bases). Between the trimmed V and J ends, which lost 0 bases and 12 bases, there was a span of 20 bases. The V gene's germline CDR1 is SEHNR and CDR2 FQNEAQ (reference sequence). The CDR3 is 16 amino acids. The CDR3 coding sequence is TGTGCCAGCAGCTTAGCGCGGTGGGGGGGGCGCGGAGAACTGTTTTTT. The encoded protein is CASSLARWGGRGELFF.

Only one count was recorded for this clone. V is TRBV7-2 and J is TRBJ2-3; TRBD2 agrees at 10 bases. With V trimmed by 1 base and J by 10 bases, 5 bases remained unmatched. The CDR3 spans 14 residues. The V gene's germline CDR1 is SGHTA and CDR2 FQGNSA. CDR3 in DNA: TGTGCCAGCAGCTTAGACCCTAGCGGGAGATCGCAGTATTTT. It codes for CASSLDPSGRSQYF.

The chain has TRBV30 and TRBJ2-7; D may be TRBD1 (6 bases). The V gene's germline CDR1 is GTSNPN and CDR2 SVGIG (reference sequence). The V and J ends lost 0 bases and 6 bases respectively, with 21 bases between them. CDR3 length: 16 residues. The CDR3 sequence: CAWSVFGQGKGSEQYF. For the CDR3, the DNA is TGTGCCTGGAGTGTCTTTGGCCAGGGGAAAGGGAGCGAGCAGTACTTC.

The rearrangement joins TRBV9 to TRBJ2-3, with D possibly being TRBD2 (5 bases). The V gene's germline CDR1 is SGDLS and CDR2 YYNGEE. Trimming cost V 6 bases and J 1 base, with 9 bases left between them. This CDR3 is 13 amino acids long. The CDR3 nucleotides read TGTGCCAGCACTGCGCGGGGCACAGATACGCAGTATTTT. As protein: CASTARGTDTQYF.

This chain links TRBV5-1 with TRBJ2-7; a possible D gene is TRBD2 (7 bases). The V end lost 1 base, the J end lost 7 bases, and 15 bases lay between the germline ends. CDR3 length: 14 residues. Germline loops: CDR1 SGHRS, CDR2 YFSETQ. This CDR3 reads CASSLSGGRGEQYF. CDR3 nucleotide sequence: TGCGCCAGCAGCTTGTCCGGGGGGCGTGGGGAGCAGTACTTC.

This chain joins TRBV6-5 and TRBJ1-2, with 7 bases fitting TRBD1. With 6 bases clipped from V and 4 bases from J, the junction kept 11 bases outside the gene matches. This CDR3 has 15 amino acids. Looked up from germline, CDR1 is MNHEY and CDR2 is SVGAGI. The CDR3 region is CASSYGAGGGYGYTF. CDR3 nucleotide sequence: TGTGCCAGCAGCTACGGGGCAGGGGGAGGCTATGGCTACACCTTC.

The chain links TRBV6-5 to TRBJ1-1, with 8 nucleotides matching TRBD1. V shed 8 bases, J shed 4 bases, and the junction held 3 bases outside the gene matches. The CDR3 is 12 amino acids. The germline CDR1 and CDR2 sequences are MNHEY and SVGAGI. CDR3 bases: TGTGCCAGCCAGGGGGCCAGCACTGAAGCTTTCTTT. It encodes CASQGASTEAFF.

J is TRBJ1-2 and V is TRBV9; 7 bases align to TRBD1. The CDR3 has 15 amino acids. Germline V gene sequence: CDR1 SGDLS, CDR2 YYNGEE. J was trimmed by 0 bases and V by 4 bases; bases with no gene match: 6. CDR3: CASSPGTVTNYGYTF. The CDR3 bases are TGTGCCAGCAGCCCAGGGACAGTTACTAACTATGGCTACACCTTC.

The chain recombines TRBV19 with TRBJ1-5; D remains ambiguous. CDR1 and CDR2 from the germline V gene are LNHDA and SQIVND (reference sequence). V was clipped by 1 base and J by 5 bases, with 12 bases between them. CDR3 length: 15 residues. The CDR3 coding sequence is TGTGCCAGTAGTATAGGCGGAGGGAACTATCAGCCCCAGCATTTT. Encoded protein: CASSIGGGNYQPQHF.

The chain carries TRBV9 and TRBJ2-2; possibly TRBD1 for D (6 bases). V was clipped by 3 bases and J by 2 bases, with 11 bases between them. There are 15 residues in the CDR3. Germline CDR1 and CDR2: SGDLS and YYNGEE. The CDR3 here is CASSAGTTNTGELFF. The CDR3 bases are TGTGCCAGCAGCGCCGGGACAACTAACACCGGGGAGCTGTTTTTT. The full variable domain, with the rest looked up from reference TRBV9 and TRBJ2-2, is DSGVTQTPKHLITATGQRVTLRCSPRSGDLSVYWYQQSLDQGLQFLIQYYNGEERAKGNILERFSAQQFPDLHSELNLSSLELGDSALYFCASSAGTTNTGELFFGEGSRLTVL.

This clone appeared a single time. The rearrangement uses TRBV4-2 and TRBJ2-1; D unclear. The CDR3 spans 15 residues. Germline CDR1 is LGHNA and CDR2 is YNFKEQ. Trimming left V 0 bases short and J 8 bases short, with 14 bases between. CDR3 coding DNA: TGTGCCAGCAGCCAAGATAACAACCCCTTGGATGAGCAGTTCTTC. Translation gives CASSQDNNPLDEQFF.

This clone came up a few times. This CDR3 reads CASRGQANTEAFF. In nucleotides, the CDR3 is TGTGCCAGCAGGGGACAGGCGAACACTGAAGCTTTCTTT. V is TRBV2 and J is TRBJ1-1; 8 positions agree with TRBD1. The ends lost 6 bases at V and 1 base at J; junction bases unmatched: 1. Germline V gene sequence: CDR1 SNHLY, CDR2 FYNNEI. The CDR3 is 13 amino acids.

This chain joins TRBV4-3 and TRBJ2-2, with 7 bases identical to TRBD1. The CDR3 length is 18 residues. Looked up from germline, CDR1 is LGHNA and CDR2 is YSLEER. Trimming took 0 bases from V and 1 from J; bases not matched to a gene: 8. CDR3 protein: CASSQEQGRPLNTGELFF. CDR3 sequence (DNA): TGCGCCAGCAGCCAAGAACAGGGGCGCCCCCTGAACACCGGGGAGCTGTTTTTT.